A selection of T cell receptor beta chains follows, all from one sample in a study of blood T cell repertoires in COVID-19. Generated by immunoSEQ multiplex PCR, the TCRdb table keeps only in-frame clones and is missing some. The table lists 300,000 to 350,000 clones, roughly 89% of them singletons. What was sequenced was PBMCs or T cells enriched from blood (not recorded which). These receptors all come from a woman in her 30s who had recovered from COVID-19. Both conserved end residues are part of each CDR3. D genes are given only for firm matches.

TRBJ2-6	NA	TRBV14	CASSQPTRGFGANVLTF
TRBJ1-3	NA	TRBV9	CASSVGQSSGNTIYF
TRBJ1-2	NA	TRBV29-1	CSVEDPPGHNVYGYTF
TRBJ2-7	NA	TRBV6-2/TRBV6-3	CASSTKQGFKIHEQYF
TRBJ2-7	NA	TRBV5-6	CASSSVWDSGYEQYF
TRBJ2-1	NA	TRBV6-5	CASSYSSIQGYNKQFF
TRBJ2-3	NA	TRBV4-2	CASSQDLYSAGSSDTQYF
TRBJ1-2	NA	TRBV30	CAWSPSPGYGYTF
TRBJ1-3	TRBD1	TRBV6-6	CASRADRGRSGNTIYF
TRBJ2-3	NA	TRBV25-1	CASSGLGTDTQYF
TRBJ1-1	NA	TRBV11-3	CASSLAGWTEAFF
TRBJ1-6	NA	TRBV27	CASRQQGAYNSPLHF
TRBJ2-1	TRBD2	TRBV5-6	CASRRDYSSVEQFF
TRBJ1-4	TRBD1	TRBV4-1	CASSQAGTGSKKEKLFF
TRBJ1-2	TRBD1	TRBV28	CAVPAERQGTTNYGYTF
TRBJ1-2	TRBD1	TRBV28	CASSFQGAYGYTF
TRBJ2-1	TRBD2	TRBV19	CASSVTSGALYNEQFF
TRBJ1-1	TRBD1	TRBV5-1	CASSFDRGKAEAFF
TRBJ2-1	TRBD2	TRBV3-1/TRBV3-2	CASSQTLTSGSINEQFF
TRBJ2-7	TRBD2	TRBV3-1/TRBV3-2	CASSPRASGSSRPYEQYF
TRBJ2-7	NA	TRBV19	CASSIAGAYEQYF
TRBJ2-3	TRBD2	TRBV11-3	CASSLGGTGGDTQYF
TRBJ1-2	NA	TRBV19	CASSPLPGQGWRGYTF
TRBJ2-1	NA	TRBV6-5	CASSYSLFYNEQFF
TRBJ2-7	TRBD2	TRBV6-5	CASRISGRVYEQYF
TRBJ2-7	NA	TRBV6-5	CASRYRGPSYEQYF
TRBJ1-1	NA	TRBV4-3	CASSQDRQQEAFF
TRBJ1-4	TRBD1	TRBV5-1	CASSLGGGLSINEKLFF
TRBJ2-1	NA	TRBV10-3	CAISAPLANEQFF